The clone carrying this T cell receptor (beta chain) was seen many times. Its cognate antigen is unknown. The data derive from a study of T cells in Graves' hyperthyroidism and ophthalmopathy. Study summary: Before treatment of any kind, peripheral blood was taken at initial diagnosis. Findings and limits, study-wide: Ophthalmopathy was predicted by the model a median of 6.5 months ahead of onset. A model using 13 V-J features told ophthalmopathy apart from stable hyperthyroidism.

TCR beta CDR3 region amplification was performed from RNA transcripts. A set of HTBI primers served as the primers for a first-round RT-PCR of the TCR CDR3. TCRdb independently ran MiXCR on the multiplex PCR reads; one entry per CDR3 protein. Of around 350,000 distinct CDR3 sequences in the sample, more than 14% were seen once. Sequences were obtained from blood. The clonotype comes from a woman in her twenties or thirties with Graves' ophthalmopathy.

CDR3: CASSVVAVSYEQYF. As DNA, the CDR3 is TGCGCCAGCAGTGTGGTAGCGGTCTCCTACGAGCAGTACTTC. This chain uses TRBV10-2 with TRBJ2-7, with D possibly TRBD2 on 6 matching bases. Trimming took off 4 bases at V and 0 bases at J, with 10 bases between the two ends. CDR1 is WSHSY and CDR2 is SAAADI in the germline V gene. CDR3 size: 14 residues.